The 23 T cell receptor beta chains in this list originate from one sample, sequenced in a study of lymphopenia after photon versus proton radiotherapy. Method: immunoSEQ multiplex PCR; TCRdb's copy keeps in-frame clones and lacks some. The data show 29,000 or so clones, roughly 87% seen once. Source: peripheral blood, taken from a patient treated with proton-based radiotherapy. These receptors were taken from a woman in her sixties or seventies with cholangiocarcinoma. Some clones in this sample may be carry-over from other donors' samples.

This chain links TRBV19 with TRBJ1-2; the D gene is possibly TRBD1 (5 bases). The CDR3 sequence is 14 residues long. Germline V lookup: CDR1 LNHDA, CDR2 SQIVND (reference sequence). V was cut by 4 bases and J by 2 bases, with 11 bases left in between. The CDR3 nucleotides are TGTGCCAGTAGTAAGGCAGGGAGCAACTATGGCTACACCTTC. Protein product: CASSKAGSNYGYTF.

This CDR3 is CASSKGQGAYEQYF. The CDR3 nucleotides are TGTGCCAGCAGCAAGGGACAGGGGGCCTACGAGCAGTACTTC. This chain links TRBV11-2 with TRBJ2-7; 11 bases are shared with TRBD1. The CDR3 is 14 residues long. Trimming removed 5 bases from V and 2 bases from J; junction bases left unmatched: 2. Germline values: CDR1 SGHAT, CDR2 FQNNGV.

The gene calls are TRBV14 and TRBJ2-3; 8 bases fit TRBD2. With 1 base clipped from V and 10 bases from J, the junction kept 7 bases outside the gene matches. Germline V gene data show CDR1 as SGHDN and CDR2 as FVKESK. CDR3 length: 14 amino acids. The CDR3 spells CASSQVRGGTAQYF. The CDR3 nucleotides read TGTGCCAGCAGCCAAGTTCGGGGGGGTACCGCGCAGTATTTT.

In its sample, this clone was seen many times. The chain uses TRBV7-9 and TRBJ1-2; a weak D match, TRBD1 (5 bases). CDR1 and CDR2 from the germline V gene are SEHNR and FQNEAQ (reference sequence). The V end lost 6 bases, the J end lost 0 bases, and 14 bases lay between the germline ends. The CDR3 length is 15 residues. CDR3 in DNA: TGTGCCAGCAGTTTCCGGACACGGTCTAACTATGGCTACACCTTC. Translated, it gives CASSFRTRSNYGYTF.

There are a few counts of this clone. The rearrangement uses TRBV7-9 and TRBJ1-1; D may be TRBD1 (6 bases). Germline CDR1 SEHNR, CDR2 FQNEAQ (reference sequence). The CDR3 sequence is 15 residues long. Trimming took 5 bases from V and 0 from J, leaving 13 bases between them. The CDR3 loop reads CASSPYGGMNTEAFF. As DNA, the CDR3 is TGTGCCAGCAGCCCGTACGGGGGCATGAACACTGAAGCTTTCTTT. The full variable domain, its missing parts supplied by reference TRBV7-9 and TRBJ1-1, is DTGVSQNPRHKITKRGQNVTFRCDPISEHNRLYWYRQTLGQGPEFLTYFQNEAQLEKSRLLSDRFSAERPKGSFSTLEIQRTEQGDSAMYLCASSPYGGMNTEAFFGQGTRLTVV.

The chain has TRBV19 and TRBJ2-7; D possibly uses TRBD1 or TRBD2 (6 bases each). Germline V gene data show CDR1 as LNHDA and CDR2 as SQIVND (reference sequence). This CDR3 is 14 amino acids long. The ends were cut back, 2 bases at V and 4 bases at J, with 12 bases in the middle. CDR3 region: CASSISGGGYEQYF. In nucleotides, the CDR3 is TGTGCCAGTAGTATAAGCGGAGGGGGATACGAGCAGTACTTC. The whole variable domain, filled in from reference TRBV19 and TRBJ2-7, reads DGGITQSPKYLFRKEGQNVTLSCEQNLNHDAMYWYRQDPGQGLRLIYYSQIVNDFQKGDIAEGYSVSREKKESFPLTVTSAQKNPTAFYLCASSISGGGYEQYFGPGTRLTVT.

This clone has only one observation. The rearrangement uses TRBV14 and TRBJ2-7; the D gene could be TRBD1 or TRBD2 (6 bases each). The germline V and J ends were trimmed by 8 bases and 6 bases, with 20 bases remaining between them. From germline, CDR1 is SGHDN and CDR2 FVKESK. This CDR3 contains 14 residues. The CDR3 reads CASGELWGAGEQYF. CDR3 in DNA: TGTGCCAGCGGAGAACTTTGGGGGGCAGGCGAGCAGTACTTC.

This clone has just one count. Relative to the germline gene, one junction end is altered; a read error may explain this. The rearrangement links TRBV11-2 to TRBJ2-5, with D uncertain. CDR3 length equals 11 residues. CDR1 is SGHAT, CDR2 FQNNGV, per germline. As DNA, the CDR3 is TGTGCCAACAGCCCGAGGCAGACCCAGTACTTC. Its protein product is CANSPRQTQYF.

The chain links TRBV4-1 to TRBJ2-1, with 11 bases lining up with TRBD2. In germline, CDR1 is MGHRA, CDR2 YSYEKL. The CDR3 totals 16 residues. After removal of 4 bases from V and 14 bases from J, the junction contained 16 bases not matched to a gene. The CDR3 here is CASSPAVPTGLAVEFF. In nucleotides, the CDR3 is TGCGCCAGCAGCCCGGCGGTCCCGACGGGACTAGCGGTGGAGTTCTTC.

The genes are TRBV6-5 and TRBJ1-1, with D maybe TRBD1 (6 bases). Trimming took off 6 bases at V and 6 bases at J, with 14 bases between the two ends. Looked up from germline, CDR1 is MNHEY and CDR2 is SVGAGI. The CDR3 loop spans 13 amino acids. The DNA for the CDR3 is TGTGCCAGCAGGCAAAGAGAGGGGGCTGAAGCTTTCTTT. Its translation: CASRQREGAEAFF.

This clone came up once. This rearrangement joins TRBV5-1 to TRBJ2-3; 11 nucleotides line up with TRBD2. Germline CDR1 and CDR2: SGHRS and YFSETQ. V gave up 4 bases and J gave up 3 bases; unmatched junction bases: 7. The CDR3 is 16 amino acids. This CDR3 is CASSELAGGGTDTQYF. CDR3 bases: TGCGCCAGCAGCGAGTTAGCGGGAGGGGGGACAGATACGCAGTATTTT.

The chain links TRBV5-4 to TRBJ2-7; perhaps D is TRBD1 or TRBD2 (6 bases each). Germline CDR1 is SGHNT and CDR2 is YYREEE (reference sequence). This CDR3 is 14 amino acids long. Trimming shortened V by 3 bases and J by 2 bases, and 12 bases separated the two germline ends. The CDR3 sequence: CASSSRGLAYEQYF. DNA for the CDR3: TGTGCCAGCAGCTCACGGGGGCTAGCCTACGAGCAGTACTTC.

The CDR3 bases are TGTGCCAGCAGCTTTTGGGGCCGGTTTTACGAGCAGTACTTC. Its translation is CASSFWGRFYEQYF. The chain couples TRBV5-6 to TRBJ2-7; a possible D gene is TRBD1 (5 bases). The germline V gene has CDR1 SGHDT and CDR2 YYEEEE. CDR3 length: 14 amino acids. V was cut by 2 bases and J by 4 bases, with 13 bases left in between.

This clone was observed a single time. In DNA form, the CDR3 reads TGTGCCAGCAGCTCTTACCGGACTGGAAACACCATATATTTT. It specifies CASSSYRTGNTIYF. V gene TRBV7-2 combines with J gene TRBJ1-3; D unresolved. Germline lookup yields CDR1 SGHTA and CDR2 FQGNSA. The CDR3 is 14 amino acids. Trimming pared 4 bases from V and 2 bases from J, leaving 9 bases between.

For this clone: Other DNA sequences in the same sample also yield this CDR3. CDR3 DNA: TGTGCCAGCTCACCATGGACTGTCTCTGGAAACACCATATATTTT. It encodes CASSPWTVSGNTIYF. The V gene is TRBV18, the J gene TRBJ1-3; D uncertain. Trimming stripped 2 bases from V and 0 bases from J, with 8 bases between. Germline V CDR1 and CDR2: KGHSH, LQKENI. The CDR3 spans 15 residues.

This chain uses TRBV6-1 with TRBJ1-1; D gene unclear. The CDR3 has 13 residues. Trimming took off 6 bases at V and 0 bases at J, with 8 bases between the two ends. The V gene's germline CDR1 is MNHNS and CDR2 SASEGT. The CDR3 region is CASRARMNTEAFF. CDR3 bases: TGTGCCAGCAGGGCACGCATGAACACTGAAGCTTTCTTT.

The chain employs TRBV5-1 and TRBJ2-7; 8 bases fit TRBD1. The CDR3 extends over 15 amino acids. Germline V gives CDR1 SGHRS, CDR2 YFSETQ. V lost 0 bases, J lost 0 bases, and 2 bases stayed unmatched. The CDR3 is CASSLVQGGSYEQYF. As DNA, the CDR3 is TGCGCCAGCAGCTTGGTACAGGGGGGCTCCTACGAGCAGTACTTC. The full variable domain, completed using reference TRBV5-1 and TRBJ2-7, is KAGVTQTPRYLIKTRGQQVTLSCSPISGHRSVSWYQQTPGQGLQFLFEYFSETQRNKGNFPGRFSGRQFSNSRSEMNVSTLELGDSALYLCASSLVQGGSYEQYFGPGTRLTVT.

The sample holds one count of this clone. The rearrangement links TRBV4-2 to TRBJ2-1; tentative D call: TRBD2 (7 bases). Trimming took 1 base from V and 8 from J, leaving 21 bases between them. This CDR3 contains 17 residues. Germline loops: CDR1 LGHNA, CDR2 YNFKEQ. The CDR3 nucleotides read TGTGCCAGCAGCCAAGCGGTAGGCGGGGGCCCCTTAGATGAGCAGTTCTTC. Amino acids: CASSQAVGGGPLDEQFF.

The rearrangement joins TRBV27 to TRBJ2-5; 8 positions agree with TRBD2. The germline V gene encodes CDR1 MNHEY and CDR2 SMNVEV (reference sequence). V shed 7 bases, J shed 4 bases, and the junction held 8 bases outside the gene matches. The CDR3 is 14 amino acids. CDR3 in amino acids: CASTPRGGVETQYF. The CDR3 DNA is TGTGCCAGCACCCCCCGGGGGGGGGTAGAGACCCAGTACTTC.

For the CDR3, the DNA is TGTGCCAGTAGGGGGCCTGGCTCTGCCTACGAGCAGTACTTC. Protein sequence: CASRGPGSAYEQYF. The V gene is TRBV19, the J gene TRBJ2-7, with D perhaps TRBD1 (5 bases). This CDR3 has 14 residues. V dropped 6 bases and J dropped 2 bases, with 14 bases sitting between them. From germline, CDR1 is LNHDA and CDR2 SQIVND (reference sequence).

This sequence joins TRBV18 and TRBJ2-7; 9 bases match TRBD2. The V and J ends lost 4 bases and 2 bases, in that order; junction bases with no gene match: 3. CDR1 is KGHSH, CDR2 LQKENI, per germline. The CDR3 has 14 amino acids. CDR3 in amino acids: CASSLAGGAYEQYF. CDR3 sequence (DNA): TGTGCCAGCTCACTCGCGGGAGGGGCCTACGAGCAGTACTTC.

The rearrangement links TRBV7-9 to TRBJ2-7; weak D call: TRBD1 (5 bases). Trimming shortened V by 7 bases and J by 2 bases, and 15 bases separated the two germline ends. The CDR3 length is 14 residues. The germline V gene has CDR1 SEHNR and CDR2 FQNEAQ (reference sequence). DNA for the CDR3: TGTGCCAGCACTTCCACAGGTGTGACCTACGAGCAGTACTTC. The encoded protein is CASTSTGVTYEQYF. The complete variable domain, with remaining parts taken from reference TRBV7-9 and TRBJ2-7, reads DTGVSQNPRHKITKRGQNVTFRCDPISEHNRLYWYRQTLGQGPEFLTYFQNEAQLEKSRLLSDRFSAERPKGSFSTLEIQRTEQGDSAMYLCASTSTGVTYEQYFGPGTRLTVT.

The J gene is TRBJ1-1, the V gene TRBV7-9; 10 positions match TRBD1. The germline CDR1 and CDR2 sequences are SEHNR and FQNEAQ (reference sequence). This CDR3 is 14 amino acids long. The V segment lost 3 bases and the J segment 6 bases; nucleotides outside the gene matches: 4. This CDR3 is CASSLGQGSAEAFF. CDR3 bases: TGTGCCAGCAGCTTGGGACAGGGGAGCGCTGAAGCTTTCTTT.